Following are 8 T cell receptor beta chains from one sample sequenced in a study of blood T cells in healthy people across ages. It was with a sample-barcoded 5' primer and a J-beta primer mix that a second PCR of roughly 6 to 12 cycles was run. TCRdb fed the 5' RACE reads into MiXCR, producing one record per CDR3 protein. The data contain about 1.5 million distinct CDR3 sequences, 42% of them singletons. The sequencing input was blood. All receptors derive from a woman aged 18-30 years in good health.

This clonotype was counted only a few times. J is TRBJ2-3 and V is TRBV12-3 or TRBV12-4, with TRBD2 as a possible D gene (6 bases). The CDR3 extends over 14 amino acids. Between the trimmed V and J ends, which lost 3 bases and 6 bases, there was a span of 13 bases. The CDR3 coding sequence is TGTGCCAGCAGTTTCGGCGGGAAGACGGATACGCAGTATTTT. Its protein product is CASSFGGKTDTQYF.

The CDR3: CSSYRNSANNEQFF. The CDR3 DNA is TGCAGTTCATATCGTAATAGCGCGAACAATGAGCAGTTCTTC. The V gene is TRBV20-1, the J gene TRBJ2-1, with D possibly being TRBD2 (5 bases). Germline CDR1 reads DFQATT; CDR2 reads SNEGSKA (reference sequence). The CDR3 runs 14 residues. V was trimmed by 8 bases and J by 5 bases, leaving 19 bases between them.

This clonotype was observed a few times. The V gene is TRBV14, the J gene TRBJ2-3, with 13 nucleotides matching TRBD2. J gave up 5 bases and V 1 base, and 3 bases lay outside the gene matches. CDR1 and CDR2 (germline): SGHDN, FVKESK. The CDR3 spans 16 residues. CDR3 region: CASSQARLAGGDTQYF. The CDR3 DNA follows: TGTGCCAGCAGCCAAGCCAGACTAGCGGGAGGAGATACGCAGTATTTT.

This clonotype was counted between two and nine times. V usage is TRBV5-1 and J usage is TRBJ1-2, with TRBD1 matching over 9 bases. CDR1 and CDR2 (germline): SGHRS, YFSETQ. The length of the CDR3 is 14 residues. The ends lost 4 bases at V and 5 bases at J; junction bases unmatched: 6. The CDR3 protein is CASSVTGGDYGYTF. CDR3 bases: TGCGCCAGCAGCGTGACAGGGGGAGATTATGGCTACACCTTC.

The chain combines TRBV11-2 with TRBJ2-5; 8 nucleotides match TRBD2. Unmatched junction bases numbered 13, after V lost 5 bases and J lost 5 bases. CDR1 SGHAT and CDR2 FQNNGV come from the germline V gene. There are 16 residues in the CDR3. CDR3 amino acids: CASSPASGSVRETQYF. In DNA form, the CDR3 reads TGTGCCAGCAGCCCCGCGAGCGGGAGCGTTCGGGAGACCCAGTACTTC.

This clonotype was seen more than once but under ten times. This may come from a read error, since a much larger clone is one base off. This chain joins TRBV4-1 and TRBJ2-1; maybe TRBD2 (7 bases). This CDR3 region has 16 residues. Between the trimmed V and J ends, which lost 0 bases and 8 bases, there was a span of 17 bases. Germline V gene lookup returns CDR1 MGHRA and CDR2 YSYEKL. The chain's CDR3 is CASSQEGASGRDEQFF. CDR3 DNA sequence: TGCGCCAGCAGCCAAGAGGGGGCTAGCGGCCGGGATGAGCAGTTCTTC.

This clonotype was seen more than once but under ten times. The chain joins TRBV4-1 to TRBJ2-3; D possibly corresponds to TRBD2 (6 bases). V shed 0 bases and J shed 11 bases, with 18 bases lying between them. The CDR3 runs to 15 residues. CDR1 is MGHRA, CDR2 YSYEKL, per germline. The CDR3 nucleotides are TGCGCCAGCAGCCAAGATGATAGGCTCGGGGGTAAGCAGTATTTT. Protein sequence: CASSQDDRLGGKQYF.

The CDR3 spells CASSWGQGLYNEQYF. In DNA form, the CDR3 reads TGTGCCAGCAGCTGGGGACAGGGTCTCTACAATGAGCAGTACTTC. The chain is built from TRBV7-8 and TRBJ2-7; 9 positions match TRBD1. This CDR3 is built from 15 residues. V shed 4 bases, J shed 7 bases, and the junction held 11 bases outside the gene matches. The V gene's germline CDR1 is SGHVS and CDR2 FQNEAQ.